This T cell receptor beta chain appears in the sequencing data of a study of CD8 T cells in ankylosing spondylitis (dated by TCRdb to about 2017). Describing the broader study: To find TCR variants linked to disease, the study profiled T cell receptor beta repertoires in ankylosing spondylitis patients and healthy donors. The full study cohort comprised 20 to 25 ankylosing spondylitis patients and approximately 100 healthy donors. Peripheral blood was sampled, and synovial fluid was additionally collected from ankylosing spondylitis patients. The investigation overall reported the following: A TCR beta motif made up of several highly homologous amino acid variants appeared to be characteristic of blood from ankylosing spondylitis patients. A CD8+ phenotype was shown by the disease-linked clones, which were found at relatively low frequencies in peripheral blood. According to the report, matched synovial fluid samples from ankylosing spondylitis patients were significantly enriched for the disease-linked clones. Some of the motif variants had been reported before in the synovial fluid and blood of reactive arthritis patients, a finding that suggests common disease-initiation mechanisms.

The sequencer listed for this sample is Illumina HiSeq 2500. Quantitative 5'-RACE with molecular barcodes was used to prepare TCR beta libraries. Per the source publication's procedure: To identify disease-linked TCR variants, a new computational method was used, one built on a probabilistic model of VDJ rearrangement. TCRdb ran its own pipeline on the public reads, namely fastp trimming at Q25 and MiXCR clone calling, and kept in-frame beta chains. Rows with one shared CDR3 protein collapse into an entry with the most common genes and DNA. The V and J calls, along with clone size, are taken from TCRdb and not from the paper's own processing. Present in this sample are 50,000 or so distinct CDR3 sequences, 6.5% to 9% of which were seen just once. In total, the top ten clones hold roughly 8.1% of the sample. In the case of this clonotype: The antigen this receptor binds is unknown. The record has no base qualities; no much larger clone is one base away.

The CDR3 covers 15 residues, taking in both the cysteine and the phenylalanine. The read is trimmed to its CDR3 DNA, 45 bases read in frame from base 1. The germline V gene sets CDR1 to SGHRS and CDR2 to YFSETQ. V is reduced by 0 bases and J by 0 bases, leaving a spacing of 7 bases between them. This TCR derives from a female donor with ankylosing spondylitis or in good health (not recorded which). The sequence joins TRBV5-1 to TRBJ1-3; the D gene assignment is ambiguous. The sequenced sample was blood, either unsorted or a sorted T cell fraction (not recorded which). The DNA sequence is as follows: TGCGCCAGCAGCTTGGGCAGCAACTCTGGAAACACCATATATTTT. Its product reads: CASSLGSNSGNTIYF.